This T cell receptor beta chain is from a study of T-cell reconstitution after alpha-beta-depleted transplantation in children. Unique molecular identifiers were used in preparing the TCRbeta library. TCRdb itself ran the PCR reads through MiXCR, one entry per CDR3 protein. This sample has 400,000 to 500,000 distinct CDR3 sequences, with approximately 10% found just once. V shed 5 bases and J shed 1 base, with 9 bases lying between them. Per germline, CDR1 SGHTA and CDR2 FQGNSA. This CDR3 has 13 residues. This clonotype was detected only a few times. The clonotype was recovered from a human donor who donated a stem cell graft to a child with acute myeloid leukemia. J is TRBJ2-7 and V is TRBV7-2, with D perhaps being TRBD1 or TRBD2 (5 bases each). The sample was PBMCs from the stem cell graft donor, taken from the stem cell graft. This CDR3 is CASSRDLSYEQYF. For the CDR3, the DNA is TGTGCCAGCAGCAGGGACCTATCCTACGAGCAGTACTTC.